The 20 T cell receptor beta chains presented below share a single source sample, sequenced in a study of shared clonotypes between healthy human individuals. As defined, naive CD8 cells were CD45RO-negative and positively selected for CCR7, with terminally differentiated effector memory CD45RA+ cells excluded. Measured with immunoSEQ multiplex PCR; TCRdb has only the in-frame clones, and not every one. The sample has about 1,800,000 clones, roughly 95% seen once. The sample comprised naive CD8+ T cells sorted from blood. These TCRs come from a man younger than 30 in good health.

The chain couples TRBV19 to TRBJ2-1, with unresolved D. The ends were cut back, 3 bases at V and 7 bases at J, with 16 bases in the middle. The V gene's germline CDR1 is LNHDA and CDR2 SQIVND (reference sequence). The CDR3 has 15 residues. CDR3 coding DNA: TGTGCCAGTAGTATGGGATACCTTCCCATGAATGAGCAGTTCTTC. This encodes CASSMGYLPMNEQFF.

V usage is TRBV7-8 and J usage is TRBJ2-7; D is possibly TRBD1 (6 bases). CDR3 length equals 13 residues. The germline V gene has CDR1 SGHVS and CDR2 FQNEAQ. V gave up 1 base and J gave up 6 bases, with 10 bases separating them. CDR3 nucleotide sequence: TGTGCCAGCAGCTTAGGGAACAGGGTCGAGCAGTACTTC. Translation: CASSLGNRVEQYF.

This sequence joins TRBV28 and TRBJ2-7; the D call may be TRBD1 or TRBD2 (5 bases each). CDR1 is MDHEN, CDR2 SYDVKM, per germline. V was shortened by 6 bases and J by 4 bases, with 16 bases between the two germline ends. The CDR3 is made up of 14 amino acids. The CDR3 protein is CASRLSGTVYEQYF. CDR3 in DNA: TGTGCCAGCAGGCTATCCGGGACGGTATACGAGCAGTACTTC.

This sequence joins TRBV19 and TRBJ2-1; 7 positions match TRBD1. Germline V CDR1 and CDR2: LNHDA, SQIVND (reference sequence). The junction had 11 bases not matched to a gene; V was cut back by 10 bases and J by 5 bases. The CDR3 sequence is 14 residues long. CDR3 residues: CATRQGEVDNEQFF. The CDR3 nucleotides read TGTGCCACCCGACAGGGAGAAGTTGACAATGAGCAGTTCTTC.

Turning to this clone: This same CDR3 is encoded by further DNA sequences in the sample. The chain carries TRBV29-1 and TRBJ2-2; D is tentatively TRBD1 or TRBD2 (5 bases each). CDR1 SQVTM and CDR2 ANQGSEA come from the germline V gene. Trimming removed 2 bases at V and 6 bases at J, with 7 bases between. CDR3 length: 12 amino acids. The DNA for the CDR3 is TGCAGCGTTGAATGGGGGTCCGGGGAGCTGTTTTTT. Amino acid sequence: CSVEWGSGELFF.

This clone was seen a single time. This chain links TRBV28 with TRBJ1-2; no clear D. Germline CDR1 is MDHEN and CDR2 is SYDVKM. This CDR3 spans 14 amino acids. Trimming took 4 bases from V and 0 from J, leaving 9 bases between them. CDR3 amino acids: CASSWRGPNYGYTF. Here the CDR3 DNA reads TGTGCCAGCAGTTGGCGAGGCCCTAACTATGGCTACACCTTC.

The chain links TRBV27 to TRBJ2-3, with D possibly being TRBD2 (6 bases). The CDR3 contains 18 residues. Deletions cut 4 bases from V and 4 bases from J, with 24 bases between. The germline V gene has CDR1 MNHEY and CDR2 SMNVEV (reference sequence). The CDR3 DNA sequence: TGTGCCAGCAGTTCATCGGTGGGAGAGCCGGGAGCGTCAGATACGCAGTATTTT. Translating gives CASSSSVGEPGASDTQYF.

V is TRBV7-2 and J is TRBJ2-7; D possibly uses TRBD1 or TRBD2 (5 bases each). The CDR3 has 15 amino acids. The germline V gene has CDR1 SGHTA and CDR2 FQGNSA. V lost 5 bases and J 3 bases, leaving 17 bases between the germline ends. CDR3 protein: CASSPGAGLFYEQYF. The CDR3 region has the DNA TGTGCCAGCAGCCCTGGGGCAGGACTCTTCTACGAGCAGTACTTC.

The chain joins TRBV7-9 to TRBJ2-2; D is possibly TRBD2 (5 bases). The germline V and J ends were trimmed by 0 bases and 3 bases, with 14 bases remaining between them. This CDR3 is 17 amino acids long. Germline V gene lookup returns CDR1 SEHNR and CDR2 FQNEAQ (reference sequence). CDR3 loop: CASSLARAGWDTGELFF. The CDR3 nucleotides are TGTGCCAGCAGCTTAGCGAGGGCAGGTTGGGACACCGGGGAGCTGTTTTTT.

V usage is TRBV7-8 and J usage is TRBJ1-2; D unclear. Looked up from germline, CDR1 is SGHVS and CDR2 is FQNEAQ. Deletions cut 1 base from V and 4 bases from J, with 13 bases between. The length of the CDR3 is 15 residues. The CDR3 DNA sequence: TGTGCCAGCAGCTTAGATCTGTCGTTACGCTATGGCTACACCTTC. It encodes CASSLDLSLRYGYTF.

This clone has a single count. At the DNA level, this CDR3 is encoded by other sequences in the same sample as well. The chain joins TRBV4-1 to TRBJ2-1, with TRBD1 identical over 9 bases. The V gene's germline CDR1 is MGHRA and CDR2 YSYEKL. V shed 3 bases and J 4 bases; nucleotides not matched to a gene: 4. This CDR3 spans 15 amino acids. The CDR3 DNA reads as TGCGCCAGCAGCCAGCCCGGGACAGGGTACAATGAGCAGTTCTTC. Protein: CASSQPGTGYNEQFF.

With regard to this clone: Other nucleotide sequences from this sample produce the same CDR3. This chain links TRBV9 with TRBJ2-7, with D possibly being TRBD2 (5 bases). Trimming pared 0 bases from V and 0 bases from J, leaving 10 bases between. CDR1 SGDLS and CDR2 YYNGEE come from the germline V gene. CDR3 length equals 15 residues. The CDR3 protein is CASSVGSGVSYEQYF. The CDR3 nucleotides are TGTGCCAGCAGCGTAGGATCCGGGGTCTCCTACGAGCAGTACTTC.

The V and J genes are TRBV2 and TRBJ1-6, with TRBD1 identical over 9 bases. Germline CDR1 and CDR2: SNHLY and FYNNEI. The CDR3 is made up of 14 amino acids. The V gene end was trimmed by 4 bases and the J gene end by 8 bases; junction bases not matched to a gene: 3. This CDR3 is CASSGGQGHSPLHF. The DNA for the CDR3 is TGTGCCAGCAGTGGTGGACAGGGGCATTCACCCCTCCACTTT.

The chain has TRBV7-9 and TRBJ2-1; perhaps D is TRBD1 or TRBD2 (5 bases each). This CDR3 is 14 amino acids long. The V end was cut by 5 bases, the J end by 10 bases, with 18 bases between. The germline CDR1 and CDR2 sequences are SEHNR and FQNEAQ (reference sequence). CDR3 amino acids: CASSGQGRHMEQFF. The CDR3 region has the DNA TGTGCCAGCAGCGGGCAGGGACGGCACATGGAGCAGTTCTTC.

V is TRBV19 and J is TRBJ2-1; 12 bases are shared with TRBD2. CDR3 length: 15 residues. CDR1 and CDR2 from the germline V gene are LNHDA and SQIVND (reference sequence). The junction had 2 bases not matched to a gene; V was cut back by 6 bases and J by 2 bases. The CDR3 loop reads CASRTSGGTYNEQFF. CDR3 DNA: TGTGCCAGTAGAACTAGCGGGGGGACCTACAATGAGCAGTTCTTC.

The CDR3 spells CAWSSGAGGPATF. As DNA, the CDR3 is TGTGCCTGGAGTAGCGGGGCAGGGGGGCCTGCCACCTTC. The gene calls are TRBV30 and TRBJ1-2; TRBD1 agrees at 7 bases. CDR1 and CDR2 from the germline V gene are GTSNPN and SVGIG (reference sequence). The ends lost 2 bases at V and 13 bases at J; junction bases unmatched: 13. This CDR3 comprises 13 residues.

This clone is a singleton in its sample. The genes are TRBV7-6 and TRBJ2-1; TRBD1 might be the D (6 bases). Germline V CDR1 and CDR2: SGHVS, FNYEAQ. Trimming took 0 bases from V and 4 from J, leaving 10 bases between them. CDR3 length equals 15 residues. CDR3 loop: CASSLAPDSYNEQFF. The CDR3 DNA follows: TGTGCCAGCAGCTTAGCCCCGGACAGTTACAATGAGCAGTTCTTC.

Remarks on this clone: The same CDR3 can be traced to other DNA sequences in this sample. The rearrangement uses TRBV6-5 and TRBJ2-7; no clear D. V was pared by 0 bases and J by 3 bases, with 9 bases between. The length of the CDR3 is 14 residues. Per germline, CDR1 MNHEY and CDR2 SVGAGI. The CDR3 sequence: CASSYSERFYEQYF. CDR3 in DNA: TGTGCCAGCAGTTACTCGGAACGGTTCTACGAGCAGTACTTC.

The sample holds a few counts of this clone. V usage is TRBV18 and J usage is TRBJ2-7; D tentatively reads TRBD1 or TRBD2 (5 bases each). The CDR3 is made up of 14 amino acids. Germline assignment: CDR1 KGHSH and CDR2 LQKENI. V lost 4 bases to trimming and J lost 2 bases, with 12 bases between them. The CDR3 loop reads CASSQPGTPYEQYF. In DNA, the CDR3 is TGTGCCAGCTCACAGCCTGGGACCCCCTACGAGCAGTACTTC.

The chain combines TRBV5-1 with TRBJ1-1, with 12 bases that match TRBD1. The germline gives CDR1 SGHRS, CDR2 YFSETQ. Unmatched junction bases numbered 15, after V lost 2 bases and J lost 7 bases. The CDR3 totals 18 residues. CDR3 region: CASSFGTGGVSLGIEAFF. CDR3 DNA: TGCGCCAGCAGCTTCGGGACAGGGGGCGTCAGTCTTGGGATTGAAGCTTTCTTT.